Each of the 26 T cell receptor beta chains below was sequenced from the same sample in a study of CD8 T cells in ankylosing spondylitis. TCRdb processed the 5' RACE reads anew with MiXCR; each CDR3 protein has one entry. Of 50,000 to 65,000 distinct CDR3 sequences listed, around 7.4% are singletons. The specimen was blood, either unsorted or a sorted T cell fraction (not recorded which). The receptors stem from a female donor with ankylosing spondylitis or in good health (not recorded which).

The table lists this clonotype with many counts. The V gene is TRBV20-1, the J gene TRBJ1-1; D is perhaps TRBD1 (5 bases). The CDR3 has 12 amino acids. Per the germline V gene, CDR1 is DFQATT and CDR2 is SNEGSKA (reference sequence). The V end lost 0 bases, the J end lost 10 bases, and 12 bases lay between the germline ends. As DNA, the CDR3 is TGCAGTGCTAGAGATCGTTGGCAGGGAGCTTTCTTT. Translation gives CSARDRWQGAFF.

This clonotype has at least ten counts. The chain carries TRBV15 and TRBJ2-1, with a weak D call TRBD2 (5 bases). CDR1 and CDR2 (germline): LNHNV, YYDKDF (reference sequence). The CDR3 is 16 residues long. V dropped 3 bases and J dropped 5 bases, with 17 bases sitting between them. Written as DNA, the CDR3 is TGTGCCACCAGCAGCGAAACAACCGGGGATCACAATGAGCAGTTCTTC. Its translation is CATSSETTGDHNEQFF.

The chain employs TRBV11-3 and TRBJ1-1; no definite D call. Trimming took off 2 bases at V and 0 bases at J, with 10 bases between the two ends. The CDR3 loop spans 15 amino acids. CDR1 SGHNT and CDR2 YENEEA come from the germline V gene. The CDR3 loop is CASSLFAQLNTEAFF. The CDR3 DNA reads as TGTGCCAGCAGCTTATTTGCACAGCTGAACACTGAAGCTTTCTTT. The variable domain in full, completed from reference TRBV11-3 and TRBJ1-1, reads EAGVVQSPRYKIIEKKQPVAFWCNPISGHNTLYWYLQNLGQGPELLIRYENEEAVDDSQLPKDRFSAERLKGVDSTLKIQPAELGDSAVYLCASSLFAQLNTEAFFGQGTRLTVV.

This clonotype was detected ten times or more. The CDR3 loop reads CAIMQGDTEAFF. For the CDR3, the DNA is TGTGCCATCATGCAGGGGGACACTGAAGCTTTCTTT. The J gene is TRBJ1-1, the V gene TRBV10-3; 7 bases match TRBD1. The length of the CDR3 is 12 residues. With V trimmed by 7 bases and J by 3 bases, 2 bases remained unmatched. CDR1 ENHRY and CDR2 SYGVKD come from the germline V gene.

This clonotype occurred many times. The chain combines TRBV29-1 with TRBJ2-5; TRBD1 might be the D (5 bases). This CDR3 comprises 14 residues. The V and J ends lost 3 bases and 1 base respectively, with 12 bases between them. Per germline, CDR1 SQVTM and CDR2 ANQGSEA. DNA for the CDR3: TGCAGCGTTGAGGGGCCGGTTTTCCAAGAGACCCAGTACTTC. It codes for CSVEGPVFQETQYF.

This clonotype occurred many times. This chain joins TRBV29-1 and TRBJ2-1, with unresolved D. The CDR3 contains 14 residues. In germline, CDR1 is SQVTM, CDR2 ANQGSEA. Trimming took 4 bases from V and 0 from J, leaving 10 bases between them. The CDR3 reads CSVVGVSSYNEQFF. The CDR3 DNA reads TGCAGCGTTGTCGGAGTTAGCTCCTACAATGAGCAGTTCTTC.

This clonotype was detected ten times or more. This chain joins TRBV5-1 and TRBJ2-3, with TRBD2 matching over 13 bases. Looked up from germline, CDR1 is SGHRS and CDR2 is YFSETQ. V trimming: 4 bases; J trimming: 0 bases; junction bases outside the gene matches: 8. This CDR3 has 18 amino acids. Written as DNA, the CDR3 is TGCGCCAGCAGCCCCACTAGCGGGGGGGTATCGAGCACAGATACGCAGTATTTT. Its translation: CASSPTSGGVSSTDTQYF.

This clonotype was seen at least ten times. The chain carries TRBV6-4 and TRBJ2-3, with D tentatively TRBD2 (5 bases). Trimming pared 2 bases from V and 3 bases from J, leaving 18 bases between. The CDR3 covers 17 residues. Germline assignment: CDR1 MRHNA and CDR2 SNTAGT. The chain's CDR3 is CASSDGYGGSRTDTQYF. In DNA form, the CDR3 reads TGTGCCAGCAGTGACGGTTATGGAGGCTCAAGGACAGATACGCAGTATTTT.

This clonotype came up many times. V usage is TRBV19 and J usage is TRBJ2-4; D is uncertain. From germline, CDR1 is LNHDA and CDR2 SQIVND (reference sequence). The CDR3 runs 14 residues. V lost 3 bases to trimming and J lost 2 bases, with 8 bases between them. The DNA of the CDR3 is TGTGCCAGTAGTATGTCTCGATCCAAAAACATTCAGTACTTC. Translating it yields CASSMSRSKNIQYF.

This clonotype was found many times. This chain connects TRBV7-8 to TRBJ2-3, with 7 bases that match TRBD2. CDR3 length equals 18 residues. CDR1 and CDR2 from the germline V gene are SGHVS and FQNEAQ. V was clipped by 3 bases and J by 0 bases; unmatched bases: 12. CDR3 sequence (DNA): TGTGCCAGCAGCTTGCGGGTGAATAGCGGGCCGAGCACAGATACGCAGTATTTT. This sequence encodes CASSLRVNSGPSTDTQYF.

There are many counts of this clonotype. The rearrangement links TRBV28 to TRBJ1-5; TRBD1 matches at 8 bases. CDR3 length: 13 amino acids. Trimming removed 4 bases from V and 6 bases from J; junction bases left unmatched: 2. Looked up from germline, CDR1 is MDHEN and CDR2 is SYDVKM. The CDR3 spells CASSYRGGQPQHF. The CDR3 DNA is TGTGCCAGCAGTTACAGGGGGGGTCAGCCCCAGCATTTT.

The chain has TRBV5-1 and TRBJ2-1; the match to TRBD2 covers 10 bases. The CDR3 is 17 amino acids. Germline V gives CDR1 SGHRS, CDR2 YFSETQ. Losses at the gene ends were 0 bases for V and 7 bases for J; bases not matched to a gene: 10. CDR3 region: CASSLAASGGQGNEQFF. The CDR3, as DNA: TGCGCCAGCAGCTTGGCGGCTAGCGGGGGCCAAGGGAATGAGCAGTTCTTC.

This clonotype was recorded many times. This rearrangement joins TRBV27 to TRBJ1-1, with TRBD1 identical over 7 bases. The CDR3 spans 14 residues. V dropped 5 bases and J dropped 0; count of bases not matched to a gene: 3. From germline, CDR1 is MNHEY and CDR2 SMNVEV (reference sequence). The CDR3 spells CASSRTGMNTEAFF. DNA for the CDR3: TGTGCCAGCAGTCGGACAGGCATGAACACTGAAGCTTTCTTT.

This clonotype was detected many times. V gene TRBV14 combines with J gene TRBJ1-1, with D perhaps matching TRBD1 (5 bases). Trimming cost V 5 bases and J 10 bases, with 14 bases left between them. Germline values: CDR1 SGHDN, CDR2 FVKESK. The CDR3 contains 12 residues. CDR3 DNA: TGTGCCAGCAGCGAAGTAGGGAGGGGAGCTTTCTTT. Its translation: CASSEVGRGAFF.

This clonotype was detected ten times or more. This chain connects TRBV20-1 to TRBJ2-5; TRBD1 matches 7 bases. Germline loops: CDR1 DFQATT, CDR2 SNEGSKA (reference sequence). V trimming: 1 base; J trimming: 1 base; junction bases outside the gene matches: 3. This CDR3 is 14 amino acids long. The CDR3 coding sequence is TGCAGTGCTAGAGGAGCAGGGGGCCAAGAGACCCAGTACTTC. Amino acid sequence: CSARGAGGQETQYF.

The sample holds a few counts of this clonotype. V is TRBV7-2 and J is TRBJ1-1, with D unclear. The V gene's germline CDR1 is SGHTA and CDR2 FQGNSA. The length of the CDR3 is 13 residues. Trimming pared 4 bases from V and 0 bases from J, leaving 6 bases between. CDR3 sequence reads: CASSYQLNTEAFF. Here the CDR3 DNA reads TGTGCCAGCAGCTATCAGTTGAACACTGAAGCTTTCTTT.

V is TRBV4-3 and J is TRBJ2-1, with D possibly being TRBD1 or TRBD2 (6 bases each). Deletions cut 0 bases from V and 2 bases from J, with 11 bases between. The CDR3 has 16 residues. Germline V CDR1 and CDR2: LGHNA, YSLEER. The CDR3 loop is CASSQDWGAAYNEQFF. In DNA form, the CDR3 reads TGCGCCAGCAGCCAAGATTGGGGGGCTGCCTACAATGAGCAGTTCTTC.

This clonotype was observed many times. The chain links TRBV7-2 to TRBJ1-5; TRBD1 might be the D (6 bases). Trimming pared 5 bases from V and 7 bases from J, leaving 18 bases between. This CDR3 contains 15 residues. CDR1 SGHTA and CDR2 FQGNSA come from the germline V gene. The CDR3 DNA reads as TGTGCCAGCAGCGCAGGGGCTGGTCGGAAGCAGCCCCAGCATTTT. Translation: CASSAGAGRKQPQHF.

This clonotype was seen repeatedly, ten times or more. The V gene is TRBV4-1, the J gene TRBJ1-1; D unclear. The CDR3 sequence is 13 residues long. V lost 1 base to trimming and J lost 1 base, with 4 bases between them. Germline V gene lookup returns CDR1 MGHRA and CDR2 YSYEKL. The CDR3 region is CASSQVTNTEAFF. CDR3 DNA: TGCGCCAGCAGCCAAGTCACGAACACTGAAGCTTTCTTT.

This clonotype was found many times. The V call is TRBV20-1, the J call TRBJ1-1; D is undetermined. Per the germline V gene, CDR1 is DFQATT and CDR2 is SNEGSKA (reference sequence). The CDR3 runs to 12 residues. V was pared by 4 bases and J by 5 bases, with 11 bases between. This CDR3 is CSANKDGTEAFF. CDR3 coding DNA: TGCAGTGCTAACAAGGATGGAACTGAAGCTTTCTTT.

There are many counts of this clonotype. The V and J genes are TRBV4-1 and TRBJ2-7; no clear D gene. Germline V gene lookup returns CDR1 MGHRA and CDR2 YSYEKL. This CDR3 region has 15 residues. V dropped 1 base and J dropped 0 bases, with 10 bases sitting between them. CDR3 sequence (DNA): TGCGCCAGCAGCCAAGTGGGTCGCGGCTCCTACGAGCAGTACTTC. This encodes CASSQVGRGSYEQYF.

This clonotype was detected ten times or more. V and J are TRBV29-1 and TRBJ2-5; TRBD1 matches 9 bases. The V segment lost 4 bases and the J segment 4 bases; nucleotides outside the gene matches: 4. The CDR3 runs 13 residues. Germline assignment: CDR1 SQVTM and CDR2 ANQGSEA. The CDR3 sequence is CSVGDRDGETQYF. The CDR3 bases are TGCAGCGTTGGGGACAGGGACGGAGAGACCCAGTACTTC. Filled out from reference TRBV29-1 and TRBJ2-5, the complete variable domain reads SAVISQKPSRDICQRGTSLTIQCQVDSQVTMMFWYRQQPGQSLTLIATANQGSEATYESGFVIDKFPISRPNLTFSTLTVSNMSPEDSSIYLCSVGDRDGETQYFGPGTRLLVL.

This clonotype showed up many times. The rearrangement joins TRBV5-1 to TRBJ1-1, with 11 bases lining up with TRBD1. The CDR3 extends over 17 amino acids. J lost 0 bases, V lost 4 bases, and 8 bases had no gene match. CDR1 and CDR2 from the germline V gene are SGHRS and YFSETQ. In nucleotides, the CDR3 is TGCGCCAGCAGCAAGGGACAGGGGGACAACATGAACACTGAAGCTTTCTTT. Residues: CASSKGQGDNMNTEAFF.

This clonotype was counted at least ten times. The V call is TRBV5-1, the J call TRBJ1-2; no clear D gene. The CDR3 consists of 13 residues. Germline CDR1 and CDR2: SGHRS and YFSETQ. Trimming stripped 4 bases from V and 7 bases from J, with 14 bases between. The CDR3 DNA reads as TGCGCCAGCAGCCTTCCGGGAGAGGCTGGCTACACCTTC. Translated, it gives CASSLPGEAGYTF.

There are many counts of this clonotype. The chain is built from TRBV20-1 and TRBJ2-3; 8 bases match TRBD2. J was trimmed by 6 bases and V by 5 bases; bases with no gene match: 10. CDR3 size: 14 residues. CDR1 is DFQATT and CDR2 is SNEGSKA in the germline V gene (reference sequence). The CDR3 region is CSAGGGSGSDTQYF. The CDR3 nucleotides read TGCAGTGCTGGAGGGGGAAGCGGGAGCGATACGCAGTATTTT.

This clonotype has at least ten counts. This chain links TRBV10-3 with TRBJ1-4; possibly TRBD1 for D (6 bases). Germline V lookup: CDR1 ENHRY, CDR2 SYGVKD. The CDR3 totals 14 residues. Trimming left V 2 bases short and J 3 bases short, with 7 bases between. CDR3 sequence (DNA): TGTGCCATCAGTGAGGGACAGCCTAATGAAAAACTGTTTTTT. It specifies CAISEGQPNEKLFF.